Listed here are 5 T cell receptor beta chains from one sample, sequenced in a study of human T cells and chemical hapten exposure. TCRdb itself ran the RACE reads through MiXCR, one entry per CDR3 protein. The sample holds 120,000 or so distinct CDR3 sequences, about 13% seen once. Time point here: pre-sensitization, week 0. Treatment defined: therapeutic diphenylcyclopropenone sensitization with weekly scalp DPC. Sample: whole blood, taken in connection with sensitization to the hapten diphenylcyclopropenone (DPC). The receptors were sampled from a woman in her late teens or twenties with alopecia areata. Some clones in this sample may be carry-over from other donors' samples.

The rearrangement uses TRBV19 and TRBJ1-5; no clear D gene. V lost 5 bases and J 0 bases, leaving 11 bases between the germline ends. Germline CDR1 LNHDA, CDR2 SQIVND (reference sequence). The CDR3 consists of 15 residues. CDR3 nucleotide sequence: TGTGCCAGTAGTTCCACCGGCTATAGCAATCAGCCCCAGCATTTT. This gives the protein CASSSTGYSNQPQHF.

V and J are TRBV14 and TRBJ2-1; D is unresolved. This CDR3 comprises 12 residues. V was trimmed by 4 bases and J by 7 bases, leaving 8 bases between them. The germline CDR1 and CDR2 sequences are SGHDN and FVKESK. As DNA, the CDR3 is TGTGCCAGCAGCCTATTTATGAATGAGCAGTTCTTC. As protein: CASSLFMNEQFF.

This clonotype was picked up many times. The gene calls are TRBV6-6 and TRBJ1-5, with 7 bases that match TRBD1. The CDR3 runs 14 residues. Looked up from germline, CDR1 is MNHNY and CDR2 is SVGAGI (reference sequence). Germline trimming cut 6 bases from V and 1 base from J; bases unmatched to any gene: 3. In DNA form, the CDR3 reads TGTGCCAGCAGCCGAGGGGGCAGCAATCAGCCCCAGCATTTT. As protein: CASSRGGSNQPQHF.

The gene calls are TRBV9 and TRBJ1-5, with D possibly TRBD1 on 5 matching bases. V was cut by 0 bases and J by 5 bases, with 12 bases left in between. CDR1 and CDR2 (germline): SGDLS, YYNGEE. The CDR3 has 15 amino acids. The CDR3 DNA reads as TGTGCCAGCAGCGTAGCAGGGATCCCCGATCAGCCCCAGCATTTT. Translated: CASSVAGIPDQPQHF.

This clonotype turned up a few times. The V and J genes are TRBV14 and TRBJ1-4; no firm D call. CDR1 is SGHDN and CDR2 is FVKESK in the germline V gene. This CDR3 has 15 residues. The V and J ends lost 3 bases and 8 bases respectively, with 16 bases between them. The CDR3 DNA is TGTGCCAGCAGCCAGTTGACTCCGGCCGAGGAAAAACTGTTTTTT. Protein: CASSQLTPAEEKLFF.